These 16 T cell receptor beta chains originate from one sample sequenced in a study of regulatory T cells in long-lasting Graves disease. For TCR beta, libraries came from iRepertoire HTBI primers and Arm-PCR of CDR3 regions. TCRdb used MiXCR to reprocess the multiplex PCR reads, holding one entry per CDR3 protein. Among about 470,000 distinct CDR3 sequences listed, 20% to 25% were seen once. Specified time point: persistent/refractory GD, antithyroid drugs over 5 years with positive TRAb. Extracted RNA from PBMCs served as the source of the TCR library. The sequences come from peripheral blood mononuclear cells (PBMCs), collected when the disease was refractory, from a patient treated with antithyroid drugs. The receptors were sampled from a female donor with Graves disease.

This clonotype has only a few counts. The CDR3 loop reads CATSSDRGSDIQYF. The DNA for the CDR3 is TGTGCCACCAGCAGCGACAGGGGTTCTGACATTCAGTACTTC. V usage is TRBV15 and J usage is TRBJ2-4, with 8 nucleotides matching TRBD1. V lost 3 bases, J lost 8 bases, and 6 bases stayed unmatched. CDR1 is LNHNV, CDR2 YYDKDF, per germline (reference sequence). The CDR3 has 14 amino acids.

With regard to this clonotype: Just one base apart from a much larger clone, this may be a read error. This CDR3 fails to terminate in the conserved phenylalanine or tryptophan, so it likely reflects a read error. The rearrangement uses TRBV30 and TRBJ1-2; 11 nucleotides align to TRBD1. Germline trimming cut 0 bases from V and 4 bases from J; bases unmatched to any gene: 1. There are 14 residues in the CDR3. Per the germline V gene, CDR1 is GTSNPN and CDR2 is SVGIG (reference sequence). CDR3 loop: CAWSVGTGGYGYTL. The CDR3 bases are TGTGCCTGGAGTGTAGGGACAGGGGGCTATGGCTACACCCTC.

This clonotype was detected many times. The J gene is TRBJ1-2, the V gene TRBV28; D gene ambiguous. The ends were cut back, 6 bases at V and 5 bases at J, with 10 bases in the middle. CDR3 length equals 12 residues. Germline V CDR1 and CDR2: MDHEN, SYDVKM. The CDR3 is CASSWSWYGYTF. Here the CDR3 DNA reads TGTGCCAGCAGCTGGTCGTGGTATGGCTACACCTTC.

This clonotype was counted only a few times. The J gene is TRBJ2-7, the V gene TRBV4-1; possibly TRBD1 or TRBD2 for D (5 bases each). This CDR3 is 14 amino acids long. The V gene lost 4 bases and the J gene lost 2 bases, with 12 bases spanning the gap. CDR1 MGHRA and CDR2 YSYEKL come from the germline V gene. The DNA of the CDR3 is TGCGCCAGCAGCCCCCGGGGCTTTACCTACGAGCAGTACTTC. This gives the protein CASSPRGFTYEQYF.

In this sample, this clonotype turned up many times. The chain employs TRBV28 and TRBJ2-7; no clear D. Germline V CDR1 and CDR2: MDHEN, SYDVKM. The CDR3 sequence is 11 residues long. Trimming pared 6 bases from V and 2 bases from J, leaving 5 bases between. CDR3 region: CASRGTYEQYF. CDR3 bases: TGTGCCAGCAGGGGAACCTACGAGCAGTACTTC.

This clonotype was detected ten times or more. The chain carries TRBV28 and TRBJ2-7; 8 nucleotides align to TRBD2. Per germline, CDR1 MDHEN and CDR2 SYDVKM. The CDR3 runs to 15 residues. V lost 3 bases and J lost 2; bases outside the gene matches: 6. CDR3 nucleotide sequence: TGTGCCAGCAGTTTCAATAGCGGGAACACCTACGAGCAGTACTTC. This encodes CASSFNSGNTYEQYF.

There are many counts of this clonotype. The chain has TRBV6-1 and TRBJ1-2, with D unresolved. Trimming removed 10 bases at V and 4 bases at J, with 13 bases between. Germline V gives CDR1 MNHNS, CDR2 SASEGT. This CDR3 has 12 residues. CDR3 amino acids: CATYWSSYGYTF. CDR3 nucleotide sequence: TGTGCCACTTATTGGAGCAGCTATGGCTACACCTTC.

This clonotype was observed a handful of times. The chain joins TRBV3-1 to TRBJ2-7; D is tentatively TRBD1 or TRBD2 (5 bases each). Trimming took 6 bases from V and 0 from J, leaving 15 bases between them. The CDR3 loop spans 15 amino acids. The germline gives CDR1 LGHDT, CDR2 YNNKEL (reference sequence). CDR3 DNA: TGTGCCAGCAGGCGAGGGACGGATAACTCCTACGAGCAGTACTTC. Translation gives CASRRGTDNSYEQYF.

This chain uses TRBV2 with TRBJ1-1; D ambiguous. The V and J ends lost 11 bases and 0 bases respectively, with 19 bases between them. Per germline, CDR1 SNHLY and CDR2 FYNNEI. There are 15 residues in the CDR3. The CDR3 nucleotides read TGTGCCGCTACGACGTCCAGGACTTTGAACACTGAAGCTTTCTTT. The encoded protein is CAATTSRTLNTEAFF.

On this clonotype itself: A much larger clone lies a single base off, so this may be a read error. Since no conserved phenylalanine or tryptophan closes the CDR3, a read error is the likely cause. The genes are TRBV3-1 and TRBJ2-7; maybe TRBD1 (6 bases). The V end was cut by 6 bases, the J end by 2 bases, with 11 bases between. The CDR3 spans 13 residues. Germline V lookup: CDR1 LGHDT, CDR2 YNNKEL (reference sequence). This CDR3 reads CASSQDSPYEQYL. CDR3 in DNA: TGTGCCAGCAGTCAGGACAGCCCCTACGAGCAGTACCTC.

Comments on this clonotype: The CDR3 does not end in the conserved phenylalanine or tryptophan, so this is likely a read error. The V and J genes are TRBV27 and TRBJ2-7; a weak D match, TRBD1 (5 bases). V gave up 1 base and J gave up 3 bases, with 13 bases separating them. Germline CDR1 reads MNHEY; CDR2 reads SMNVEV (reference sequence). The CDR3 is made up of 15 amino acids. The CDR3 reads CASSLYQGRDYEQYL. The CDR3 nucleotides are TGTGCCAGCAGTTTATATCAAGGCAGGGACTACGAGCAGTACCTC.

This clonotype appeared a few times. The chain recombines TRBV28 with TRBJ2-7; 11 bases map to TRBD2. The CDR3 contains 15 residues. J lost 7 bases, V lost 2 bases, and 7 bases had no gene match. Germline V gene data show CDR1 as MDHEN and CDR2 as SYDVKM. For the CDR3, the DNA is TGTGCCAGCAGTTTAGTCCTAGCGGGAGGTCAGGAGCAGTACTTC. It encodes CASSLVLAGGQEQYF.

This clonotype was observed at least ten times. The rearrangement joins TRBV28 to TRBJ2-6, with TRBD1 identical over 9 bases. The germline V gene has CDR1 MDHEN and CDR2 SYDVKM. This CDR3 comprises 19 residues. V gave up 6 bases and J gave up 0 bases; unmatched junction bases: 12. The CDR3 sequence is CASSPYWTGANSGANVLTF. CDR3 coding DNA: TGTGCCAGCAGCCCCTATTGGACAGGGGCGAACTCTGGGGCCAACGTCCTGACTTTC.

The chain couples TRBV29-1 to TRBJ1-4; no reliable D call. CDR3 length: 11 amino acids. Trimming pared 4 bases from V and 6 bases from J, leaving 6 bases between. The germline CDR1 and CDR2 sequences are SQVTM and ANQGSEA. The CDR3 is CSVGGYEKLFF. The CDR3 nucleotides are TGCAGCGTTGGTGGATATGAAAAACTGTTTTTT.

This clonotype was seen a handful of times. The CDR3 coding sequence is TGTGCCTGGAGCCCCGGGACAGGGGGCACCTACGAGCAGTACTTC. This translates into CAWSPGTGGTYEQYF. The chain employs TRBV30 and TRBJ2-7, with TRBD1 matching 12 bases. Germline CDR1 is GTSNPN and CDR2 is SVGIG (reference sequence). This CDR3 is 15 amino acids long. J was trimmed by 2 bases and V by 3 bases; bases with no gene match: 5.

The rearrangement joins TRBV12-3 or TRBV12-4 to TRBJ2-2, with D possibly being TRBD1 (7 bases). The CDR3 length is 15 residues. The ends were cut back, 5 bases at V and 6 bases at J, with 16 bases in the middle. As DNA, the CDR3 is TGTGCCAGCAGTCGGGGGACAGATACTGCCGGGGAGCTGTTTTTT. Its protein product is CASSRGTDTAGELFF.